This TCR beta chain was sequenced during a study of T cell repertoires in cytomegalovirus infection. Study details: Public TCR beta signatures indicated both CMV infection and matching HLA type.

Study findings and constraints: The response measured ex vivo was dominated by TCR beta clonotypes (HLA-C-restricted and CMV-specific). The study identified carriers of CMV plus the relevant HLA from cumulative public TCR beta family frequency.

A single record per CDR3 protein comes from TCRdb applying MiXCR to the reads. Among fewer than 300,000 distinct CDR3 sequences listed, about 25% were seen once. This clonotype was counted between two and nine times. Its antigen is unknown. V lost 3 bases and J lost 0; bases outside the gene matches: 2. CDR1 and CDR2 from the germline V gene are SGHTA and FQGTGA. The CDR3 spans 16 residues. The receptor was derived from a human donor in good health (CMV status not recorded). Some clones in this sample may be carry-over from other donors' samples. The sequenced sample was PBMCs. The chain couples TRBV7-3 to TRBJ2-7, with 13 nucleotides matching TRBD2. The CDR3 sequence: CASSFGTSGDSYEQYF. In nucleotides, the CDR3 is TGTGCCAGCAGCTTCGGGACTAGCGGGGACTCCTACGAGCAGTACTTC. The full variable domain, its missing parts supplied by reference TRBV7-3 and TRBJ2-7, is GAGVSQTPSNKVTEKGKYVELRCDPISGHTALYWYRQSLGQGPEFLIYFQGTGAADDSGLPNDRFFAVRPEGSVSTLKIQRTERGDSAVYLCASSFGTSGDSYEQYFGPGTRLTVT.